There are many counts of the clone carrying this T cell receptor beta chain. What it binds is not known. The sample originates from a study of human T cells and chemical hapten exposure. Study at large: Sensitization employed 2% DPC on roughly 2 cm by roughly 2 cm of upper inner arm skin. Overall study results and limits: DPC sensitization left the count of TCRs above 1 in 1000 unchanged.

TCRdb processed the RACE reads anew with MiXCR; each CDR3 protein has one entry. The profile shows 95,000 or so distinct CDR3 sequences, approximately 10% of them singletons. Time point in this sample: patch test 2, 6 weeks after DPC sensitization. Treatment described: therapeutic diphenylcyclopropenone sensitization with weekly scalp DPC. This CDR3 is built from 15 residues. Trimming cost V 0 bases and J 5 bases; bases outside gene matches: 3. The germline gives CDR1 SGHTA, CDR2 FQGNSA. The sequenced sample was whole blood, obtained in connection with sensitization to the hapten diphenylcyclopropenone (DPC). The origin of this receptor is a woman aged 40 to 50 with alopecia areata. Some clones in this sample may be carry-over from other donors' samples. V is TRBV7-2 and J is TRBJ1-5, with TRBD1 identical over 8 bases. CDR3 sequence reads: CASSLAGTGYQPQHF. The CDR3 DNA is TGTGCCAGCAGCTTAGCCGGGACAGGCTATCAGCCCCAGCATTTT. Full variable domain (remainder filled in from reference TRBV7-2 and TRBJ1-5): GAGVSQSPSNKVTEKGKDVELRCDPISGHTALYWYRQSLGQGLEFLIYFQGNSAPDKSGLPSDRFSAERTGGSVSTLTIQRTQQEDSAVYLCASSLAGTGYQPQHFGDGTRLSIL.